This T cell receptor beta chain stems from a study of vaccination and CD4 T cells after COVID-19. At the level of the study: Four females and six males made up the convalescents, with two Hispanic.

The germline V gene encodes CDR1 SGHDT and CDR2 YYEEEE. Trimming cost V 1 base and J 2 bases, with 13 bases left between them. The CDR3 is 15 residues long. Oncomine TCR Beta short-read sequencing was applied to DNA from cultured CD4+ T cells. TCRdb ran MiXCR on the PCR reads and lists one entry per CDR3 protein. The table includes 6,900 or so distinct CDR3 sequences, roughly two fifths detected once. Study results and limitations: The median number of SARS-CoV-2-reactive clonotypes increased from 21 to 38, a change that did not reach significance.

On this clonotype: What it recognizes is unknown.

This sample's treatment: roughly nine-day PBMC culture with coronavirus spike peptide pools or control peptides (ViraFEST assay). During the years 2011-2018, before the COVID-19 pandemic, the unexposed donor's CD4+ T cells were collected. About 2.1 million PBMCs were grown per well alongside 7.5 to 10 IU/ml IL-2 and 9.5 to 10 ug/ml peptide pools. Where cell yield allowed, unexposed-donor CD4+ T cells were probed with SARS-CoV-2 S/N and four cold-coronavirus spikes. The chain employs TRBV5-6 and TRBJ2-7, with a possible D match to TRBD2 (6 bases). Sequencing was done on a sample of CD4+ T cells from blood, cultured in vitro. This TCR derives from a human donor in good health. The CDR3 sequence: CASSLFGRNPYEQYF. The CDR3 coding sequence is TGTGCCAGCAGCTTGTTCGGGAGAAATCCCTACGAGCAGTACTTC. Looking up the rest from reference TRBV5-6 and TRBJ2-7 gives the full variable domain: DAGVTQSPTHLIKTRGQQVTLRCSPKSGHDTVSWYQQALGQGPQFIFQYYEEEERQRGNFPDRFSGHQFPNYSSELNVNALLLGDSALYLCASSLFGRNPYEQYFGPGTRLTVT.